These T cell receptor beta chains were read from a single sample in a study of blood T cell repertoires in COVID-19. The repertoire was sequenced with immunoSEQ multiplex PCR; TCRdb's copy has only in-frame clones and lacks some. The data contain 55,000 to 85,000 clones, just over 90% of them singletons. Sequencing was done on a sample of peripheral blood. The receptors were gathered from a woman aged 18-35 years with acute or convalescent COVID-19. Both conserved end residues are part of each CDR3. A D gene is named only where the DNA matches it firmly. Clone size appears in some rows only: once, few, many, or a class for an expanded clone.

D gene,V gene,J gene,clone size,CDR3 protein,CDR3 DNA
-,TRBV5-1,TRBJ2-2,-,CASSLAGTTNTGELFF,TGCGCCAGCAGCTTGGCCGGGACAACCAACACCGGGGAGCTGTTTTTT
TRBD2,TRBV5-4,TRBJ2-1,-,CASSLIGGGGHNEQFF,TGTGCCAGCAGCTTGATCGGTGGCGGGGGGCACAATGAGCAGTTCTTC
TRBD1,TRBV6-1,TRBJ1-4,-,CASSETGRTEEGEKLFF,TGTGCCAGCAGTGAGACAGGGCGGACAGAGGAAGGTGAAAAACTGTTTTTT
-,TRBV2,TRBJ2-2,-,CASTRSGSGELFF,TGTGCCAGCACCCGGAGTGGATCCGGGGAGCTGTTTTTT
-,TRBV18,TRBJ1-1,-,CASSLDRNTEAFF,TGTGCCAGCTCACTAGACAGGAACACTGAAGCTTTCTTT
TRBD1,TRBV5-1,TRBJ2-7,-,CASSFRQGAGDYEQYF,TGCGCCAGCAGCTTCCGACAGGGGGCAGGAGACTACGAGCAGTACTTC
-,TRBV5-1,TRBJ2-2,-,CASSAPYRKGNTGELFF,TGCGCCAGCAGCGCCCCGTACAGGAAAGGGAACACCGGGGAGCTGTTTTTT
-,TRBV6-5,TRBJ2-7,-,CASTERGISYEQYF,TGTGCCAGCACCGAACGGGGGATTAGCTACGAGCAGTACTTC
-,TRBV10-1,TRBJ2-7,-,CASSISSYEQYF,TGCGCCAGCAGCATTAGCTCCTACGAGCAGTACTTC
-,TRBV7-9,TRBJ1-4,-,CASSFGQTSTNEKLFF,TGTGCCAGCAGCTTCGGACAGACTTCAACTAATGAAAAACTGTTTTTT
TRBD2,TRBV6-5,TRBJ2-3,-,CASRLAGGSDTQYF,TGTGCCAGCAGGCTAGCGGGAGGCTCAGATACGCAGTATTTT
TRBD2,TRBV11-2,TRBJ2-7,-,CASRTPGVASGSSRYEQYF,TGTGCCAGCAGAACCCCGGGGGTTGCTAGCGGGAGTAGTAGGTACGAGCAGTACTTC
TRBD2,TRBV27,TRBJ2-1,-,CASSSSGPSSYNEQFF,TGTGCCAGCAGTTCTAGCGGGCCAAGCTCCTACAATGAGCAGTTCTTC
-,TRBV9,TRBJ2-7,-,CASSAGTADYEQYF,TGTGCCAGCAGCGCCGGGACTGCGGACTACGAGCAGTACTTC
TRBD2,TRBV6-2/TRBV6-3,TRBJ2-5,once,CASSFGGAQETQYF,TGTGCCAGCAGTTTCGGGGGGGCACAAGAGACCCAGTACTTC
TRBD1,TRBV12-5,TRBJ2-1,-,CASGIPGQGIEQFF,TGTGCTAGTGGCATACCGGGACAGGGTATTGAGCAGTTCTTC
-,TRBV7-9,TRBJ2-2,-,CASSGVSGELFF,TGTGCCAGCTCGGGGGTTTCCGGGGAGCTGTTTTTT
TRBD1,TRBV7-9,TRBJ2-3,-,CASSLVRQGGADTQYF,TGTGCCAGCAGCTTAGTAAGACAGGGGGGTGCAGATACGCAGTATTTT
-,TRBV6-5,TRBJ1-1,-,CASRSGTLKNTEAFF,TGTGCCAGCAGGAGCGGGACGCTTAAGAACACTGAAGCTTTCTTT
-,TRBV9,TRBJ1-4,once,CASSSTGGSNEKLFF,TGTGCCAGCAGCTCTACGGGAGGCAGTAATGAAAAACTGTTTTTT
-,TRBV5-3,TRBJ1-5,-,CARSLIRGLQPQHF,TGTGCCAGAAGCCTGATCAGGGGTTTGCAGCCCCAGCATTTT
TRBD1,TRBV13,TRBJ1-6,-,CASSSRRLGRGRVSPLHF,TGTGCCAGCAGCTCCAGACGCCTAGGCAGGGGGCGGGTGTCACCCCTCCACTTT
-,TRBV2,TRBJ1-3,-,CASSARLPGSGNTIYF,TGTGCCAGCAGTGCAAGATTGCCGGGAAGCGGAAACACCATATATTTT
-,TRBV11-2,TRBJ2-5,once,CASRGPGGFHQETQYF,TGTGCCAGCAGAGGCCCCGGGGGATTCCACCAAGAGACCCAGTACTTC
-,TRBV29-1,TRBJ1-2,-,CSADAAGGSYGYTF,TGCAGCGCTGACGCAGCGGGGGGCAGCTATGGCTACACCTTC
-,TRBV6-5,TRBJ2-1,-,CASSSSRVGPEFF,TGTGCCAGCAGCTCCTCTCGAGTGGGGCCTGAGTTCTTC
TRBD2,TRBV3-1/TRBV3-2,TRBJ2-7,-,CASSQRGGGANEQYF,TGTGCCAGCAGCCAACGAGGCGGGGGGGCGAACGAGCAGTACTTC
-,TRBV7-6,TRBJ1-4,few,CASSLEQGPDEKLFF,TGTGCCAGCAGCTTAGAACAGGGTCCGGATGAAAAACTGTTTTTT
TRBD1,TRBV6-6,TRBJ1-5,-,CASSQQGAEQPQHF,TGTGCCAGCAGCCAACAGGGGGCTGAGCAGCCCCAGCATTTT
TRBD1,TRBV7-9,TRBJ2-2,few,CASSLGQGTGELFF,TGTGCCAGCAGCCTGGGACAGGGCACCGGGGAGCTGTTTTTT
TRBD1,TRBV6-1,TRBJ2-7,once,CASSGAGTGSHREQYF,TGTGCCAGCAGTGGGGCTGGGACAGGGTCCCATCGAGAGCAGTACTTC
-,TRBV5-1,TRBJ1-6,-,CASSLAPRGYSPLHF,TGCGCCAGCAGCTTGGCTCCCAGAGGGTATTCACCCCTCCACTTT
TRBD1,TRBV5-1,TRBJ1-1,-,CASSADRGRTEAFF,TGCGCCAGCAGCGCGGACAGGGGGCGTACTGAAGCTTTCTTT
TRBD2,TRBV3-1/TRBV3-2,TRBJ2-1,-,CASSPHSLGRGSLYEQFF,TGTGCCAGCAGCCCGCATTCCCTGGGGAGGGGATCTTTGTATGAGCAGTTCTTC
-,TRBV5-8,TRBJ2-3,-,CASSLEAGTSTDTQYF,TGTGCCAGCAGCTTGGAGGCAGGGACAAGCACAGATACGCAGTATTTT
TRBD2,TRBV7-9,TRBJ2-3,-,CASSRAGDTTDTQYF,TGTGCCAGCAGTCGAGCGGGGGATACCACAGATACGCAGTATTTT
-,TRBV6-5,TRBJ1-2,-,CASSSWRVPNYGYTF,TGTGCCAGCAGTTCCTGGAGGGTACCTAACTATGGCTACACCTTC
TRBD2,TRBV6-2/TRBV6-3,TRBJ2-7,-,CASSSYNTGLAGGTPYEQYF,TGTGCCAGCAGTTCCTATAACACGGGACTAGCGGGCGGGACCCCCTACGAGCAGTACTTC
-,TRBV14,TRBJ2-1,-,CASSQHPRELYNEQFF,TGTGCCAGCAGCCAACATCCTCGGGAACTCTACAATGAGCAGTTCTTC
-,TRBV2,TRBJ1-1,-,CASSQRQVGTEAFF,TGTGCCAGCAGTCAACGACAGGTTGGCACTGAAGCTTTCTTT
TRBD1,TRBV30,TRBJ1-2,-,CAWSVSGGYGYTF,TGTGCCTGGAGTGTATCAGGGGGCTATGGCTACACCTTC
-,TRBV7-9,TRBJ2-1,-,CASSLSGPYNEQFF,TGTGCCAGCAGCTTATCTGGGCCCTACAATGAGCAGTTCTTC
-,TRBV5-1,TRBJ1-1,-,CASSLEGGAGPPLEAFF,TGCGCCAGCAGCTTAGAAGGAGGGGCAGGGCCGCCACTTGAAGCTTTCTTT
TRBD1,TRBV29-1,TRBJ1-1,-,CSVARSPQGADTEAFF,TGCAGCGTTGCACGATCCCCACAGGGGGCAGACACTGAAGCTTTCTTT
TRBD2,TRBV3-1/TRBV3-2,TRBJ2-3,-,CASSQDVWSGGVTDTQYF,TGTGCCAGCAGCCAAGATGTGTGGAGCGGGGGGGTCACAGATACGCAGTATTTT
TRBD2,TRBV18,TRBJ2-2,-,CASSPPTSGGSLFF,TGTGCCAGCTCACCACCGACTAGCGGGGGGTCGCTGTTTTTT
TRBD2,TRBV4-2,TRBJ2-3,once,CASSHGFMSGGVGTDTQYF,TGTGCCAGCAGCCACGGTTTCATGAGCGGGGGGGTTGGCACAGATACGCAGTATTTT
-,TRBV6-6,TRBJ2-5,-,CASSHYSVTQETQYF,TGTGCCAGCAGTCACTATAGCGTAACCCAAGAGACCCAGTACTTC
TRBD1,TRBV7-8,TRBJ1-5,-,CASSSDRAQPQHF,TGTGCCAGCAGCTCCGACAGGGCTCAGCCCCAGCATTTT
-,TRBV2,TRBJ1-6,-,CASTSTKTGSSYNSPLHF,TGTGCCAGTACAAGCACTAAGACGGGGAGCTCCTATAATTCACCCCTCCACTTT
-,TRBV30,TRBJ2-3,once,CAWSVGGGTDTQYF,TGTGCCTGGAGTGTGGGGGGAGGCACAGATACGCAGTATTTT
-,TRBV7-2,TRBJ1-1,-,CASSLLGANTEAFF,TGTGCCAGCAGCTTACTGGGAGCTAACACTGAAGCTTTCTTT
TRBD1,TRBV5-5,TRBJ2-6,-,CASSHTGTGRSGANVLTF,TGTGCCAGCAGCCACACCGGGACAGGAAGATCTGGGGCCAACGTCCTGACTTTC
TRBD1,TRBV19,TRBJ2-7,-,CASSTGTGSNYEQYF,TGTGCCAGTAGTACCGGGACAGGGTCCAATTACGAGCAGTACTTC
-,TRBV30,TRBJ2-7,once,CAWSRLKSGEQYF,TGTGCCTGGAGCAGACTCAAGAGTGGAGAGCAGTACTTC
TRBD2,TRBV11-2,TRBJ2-2,-,CASNVGLAGVSDTGELFF,TGTGCCAGCAACGTGGGGCTAGCGGGAGTGAGCGACACCGGGGAGCTGTTTTTT
TRBD1,TRBV18,TRBJ1-5,-,CASSKTGGNQPQHF,TGTGCCAGCTCGAAAACAGGGGGGAATCAGCCCCAGCATTTT